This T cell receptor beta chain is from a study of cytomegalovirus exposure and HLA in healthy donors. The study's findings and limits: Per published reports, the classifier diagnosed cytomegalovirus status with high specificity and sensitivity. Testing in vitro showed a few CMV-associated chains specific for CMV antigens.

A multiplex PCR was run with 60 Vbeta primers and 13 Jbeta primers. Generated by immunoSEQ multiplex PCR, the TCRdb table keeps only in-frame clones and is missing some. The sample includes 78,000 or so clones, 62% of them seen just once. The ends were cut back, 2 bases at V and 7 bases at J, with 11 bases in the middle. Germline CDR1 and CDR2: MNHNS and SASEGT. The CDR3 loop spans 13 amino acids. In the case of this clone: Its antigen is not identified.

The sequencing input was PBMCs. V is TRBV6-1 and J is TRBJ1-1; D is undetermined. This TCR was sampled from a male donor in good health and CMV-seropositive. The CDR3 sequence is CASSESPGYEAFF. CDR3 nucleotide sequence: TGTGCCAGCAGTGAATCACCGGGATATGAAGCTTTCTTT.